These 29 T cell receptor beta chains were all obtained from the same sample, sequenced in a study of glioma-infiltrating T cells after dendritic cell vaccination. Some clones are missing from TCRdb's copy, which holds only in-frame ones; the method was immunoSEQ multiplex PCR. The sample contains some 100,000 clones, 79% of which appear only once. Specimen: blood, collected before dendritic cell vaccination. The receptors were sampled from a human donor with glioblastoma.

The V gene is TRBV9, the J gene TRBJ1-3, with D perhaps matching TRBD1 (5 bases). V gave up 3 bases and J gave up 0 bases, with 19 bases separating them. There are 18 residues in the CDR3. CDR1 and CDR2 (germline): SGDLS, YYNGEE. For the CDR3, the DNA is TGTGCCAGCAGCGAGGGGTCCCTTAGGCCTCTCTCTGGAAACACCATATATTTT. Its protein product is CASSEGSLRPLSGNTIYF.

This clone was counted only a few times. The CDR3 DNA is TGTGCCAGCAGCGATCCTATAGACAGGGGGAACACCGGGGAGCTGTTTTTT. Residues: CASSDPIDRGNTGELFF. This chain uses TRBV7-8 with TRBJ2-2; 8 bases match TRBD1. CDR3 length equals 17 residues. Per the germline V gene, CDR1 is SGHVS and CDR2 is FQNEAQ. Trimming took 5 bases from V and 1 from J; bases not matched to a gene: 9.

The CDR3 sequence: CASSVTQGSNEQFF. The CDR3 bases are TGTGCCAGCAGCGTAACCCAGGGAAGTAATGAGCAGTTCTTC. The chain links TRBV9 to TRBJ2-1, with D tentatively TRBD1 (5 bases). The CDR3 is 14 residues long. V was pared by 1 base and J by 7 bases, with 12 bases between. Germline V gives CDR1 SGDLS, CDR2 YYNGEE.

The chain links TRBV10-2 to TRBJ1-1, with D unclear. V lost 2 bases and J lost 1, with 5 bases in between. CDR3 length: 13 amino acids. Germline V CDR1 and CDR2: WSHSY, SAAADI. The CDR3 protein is CASSELSNTEAFF. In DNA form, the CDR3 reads TGCGCCAGCAGTGAGCTCTCGAACACTGAAGCTTTCTTT.

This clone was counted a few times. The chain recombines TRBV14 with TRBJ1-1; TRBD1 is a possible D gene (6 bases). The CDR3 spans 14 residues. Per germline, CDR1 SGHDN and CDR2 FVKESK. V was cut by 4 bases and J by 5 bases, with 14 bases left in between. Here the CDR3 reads CASSPYREGTEAFF. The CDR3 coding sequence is TGTGCCAGCAGCCCTTACAGGGAAGGGACTGAAGCTTTCTTT.

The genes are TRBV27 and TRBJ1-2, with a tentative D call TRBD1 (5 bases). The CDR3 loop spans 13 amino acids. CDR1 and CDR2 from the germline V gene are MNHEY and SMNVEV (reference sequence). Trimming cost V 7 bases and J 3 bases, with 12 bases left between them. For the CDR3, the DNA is TGTGCCAGCAAGCCAGGGCCTTACTATGGCTACACCTTC. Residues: CASKPGPYYGYTF.

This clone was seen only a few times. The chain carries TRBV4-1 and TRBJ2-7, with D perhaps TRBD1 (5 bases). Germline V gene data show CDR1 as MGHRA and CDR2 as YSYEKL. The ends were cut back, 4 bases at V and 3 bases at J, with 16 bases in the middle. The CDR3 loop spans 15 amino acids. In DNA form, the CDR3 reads TGCGCCAGCAGCCCAGACGGCCAGGGTAGCTACGAGCAGTACTTC. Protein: CASSPDGQGSYEQYF.

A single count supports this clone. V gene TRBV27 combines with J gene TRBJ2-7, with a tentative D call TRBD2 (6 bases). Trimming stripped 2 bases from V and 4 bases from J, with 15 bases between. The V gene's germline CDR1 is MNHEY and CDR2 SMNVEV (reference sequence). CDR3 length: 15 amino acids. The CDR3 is CASSLPGTANYEQYF. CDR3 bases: TGTGCCAGCAGTTTACCAGGGACTGCTAATTACGAGCAGTACTTC.

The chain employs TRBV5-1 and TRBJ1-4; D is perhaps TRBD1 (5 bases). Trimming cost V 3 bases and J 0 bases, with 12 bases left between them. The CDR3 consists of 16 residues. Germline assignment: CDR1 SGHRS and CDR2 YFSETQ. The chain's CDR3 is CASSSGTYPTNEKLFF. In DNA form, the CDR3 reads TGCGCCAGCAGCTCCGGGACTTACCCAACTAATGAAAAACTGTTTTTT.

This CDR3 is CASSGTENNSPLHF. CDR3 DNA sequence: TGTGCCAGCAGCGGGACAGAAAATAATTCACCCCTCCACTTT. The chain uses TRBV5-6 and TRBJ1-6, with TRBD1 identical over 7 bases. The CDR3 length is 14 residues. CDR1 and CDR2 (germline): SGHDT, YYEEEE. V lost 4 bases and J lost 5; bases outside the gene matches: 3.

CDR3 residues: CASITTTEPGELFF. In nucleotides, the CDR3 is TGTGCCAGCATTACGACGACGGAGCCCGGGGAGCTGTTTTTT. The rearrangement uses TRBV28 and TRBJ2-2, with D unresolved. The V end lost 7 bases, the J end lost 6 bases, and 15 bases lay between the germline ends. The CDR3 has 14 amino acids. Germline V CDR1 and CDR2: MDHEN, SYDVKM.

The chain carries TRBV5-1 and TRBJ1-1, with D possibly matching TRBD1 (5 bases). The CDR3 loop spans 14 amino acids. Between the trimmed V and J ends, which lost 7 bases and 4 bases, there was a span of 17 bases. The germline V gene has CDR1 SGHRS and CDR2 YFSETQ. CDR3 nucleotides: TGCGCCAGCTCTAAAGCGCCGGGGGGCACTGAAGCTTTCTTT. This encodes CASSKAPGGTEAFF. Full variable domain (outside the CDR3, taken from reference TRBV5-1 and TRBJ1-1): KAGVTQTPRYLIKTRGQQVTLSCSPISGHRSVSWYQQTPGQGLQFLFEYFSETQRNKGNFPGRFSGRQFSNSRSEMNVSTLELGDSALYLCASSKAPGGTEAFFGQGTRLTVV.

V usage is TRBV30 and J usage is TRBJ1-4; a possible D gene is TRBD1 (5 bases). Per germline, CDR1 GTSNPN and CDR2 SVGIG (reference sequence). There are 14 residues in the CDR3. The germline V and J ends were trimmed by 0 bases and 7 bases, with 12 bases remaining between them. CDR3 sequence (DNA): TGTGCCTGGAGTGTTGCAGGGATCAGTGAAAAACTGTTTTTT. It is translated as CAWSVAGISEKLFF. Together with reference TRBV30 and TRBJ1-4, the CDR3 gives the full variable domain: SQTIHQWPATLVQPVGSPLSLECTVEGTSNPNLYWYRQAAGRGLQLLFYSVGIGQISSEVPQNLSASRPQDRQFILSSKKLLLSDSGFYLCAWSVAGISEKLFFGSGTQLSVL.

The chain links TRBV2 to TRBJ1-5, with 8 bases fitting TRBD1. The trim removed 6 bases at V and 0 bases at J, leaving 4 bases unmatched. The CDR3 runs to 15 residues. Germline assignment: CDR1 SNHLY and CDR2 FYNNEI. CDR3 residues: CASRQGVSSNQPQHF. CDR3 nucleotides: TGTGCCAGCAGACAGGGGGTTTCTAGCAATCAGCCCCAGCATTTT.

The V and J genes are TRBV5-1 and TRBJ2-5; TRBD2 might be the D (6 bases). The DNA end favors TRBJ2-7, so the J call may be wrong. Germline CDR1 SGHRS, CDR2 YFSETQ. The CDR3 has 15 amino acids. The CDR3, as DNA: TGCGCCAGCAGCTTGTTAGGCGGGGCCTCCTACGAGCAGTACTTC. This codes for CASSLLGGASYEQYF.

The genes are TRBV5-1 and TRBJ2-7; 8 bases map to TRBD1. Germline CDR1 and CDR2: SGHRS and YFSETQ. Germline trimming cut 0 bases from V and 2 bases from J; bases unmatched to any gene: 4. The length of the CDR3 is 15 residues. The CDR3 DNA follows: TGCGCCAGCAGCTTGGACGGGACAGGCCCCTACGAGCAGTACTTC. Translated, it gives CASSLDGTGPYEQYF.

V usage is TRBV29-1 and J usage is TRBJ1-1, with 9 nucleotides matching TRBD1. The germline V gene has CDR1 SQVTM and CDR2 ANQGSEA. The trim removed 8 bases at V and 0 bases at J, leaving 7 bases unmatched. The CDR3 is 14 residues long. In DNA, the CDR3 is TGCAGCCTCCGACAGGGGGGAATGAACACTGAAGCTTTCTTT. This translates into CSLRQGGMNTEAFF.

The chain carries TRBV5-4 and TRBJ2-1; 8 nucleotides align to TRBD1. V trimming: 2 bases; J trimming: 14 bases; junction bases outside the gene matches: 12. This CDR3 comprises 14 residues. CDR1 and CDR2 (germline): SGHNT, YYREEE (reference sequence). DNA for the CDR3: TGTGCCAGCAGCTTCGAGAATACGGACAGGGCCAAGTTCTTC. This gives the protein CASSFENTDRAKFF.

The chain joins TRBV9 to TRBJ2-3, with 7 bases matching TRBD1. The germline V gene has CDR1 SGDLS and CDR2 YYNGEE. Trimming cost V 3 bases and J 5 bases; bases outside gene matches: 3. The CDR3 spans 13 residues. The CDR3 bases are TGTGCCAGCAGCGCATACAGGGGAGATACGCAGTATTTT. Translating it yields CASSAYRGDTQYF.

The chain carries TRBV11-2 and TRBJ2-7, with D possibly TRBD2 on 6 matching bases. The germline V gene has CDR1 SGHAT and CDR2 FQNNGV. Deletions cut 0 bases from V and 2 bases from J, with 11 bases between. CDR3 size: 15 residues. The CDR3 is CASSLEGGTPYEQYF. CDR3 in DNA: TGTGCCAGCAGCTTAGAGGGAGGCACCCCCTACGAGCAGTACTTC.

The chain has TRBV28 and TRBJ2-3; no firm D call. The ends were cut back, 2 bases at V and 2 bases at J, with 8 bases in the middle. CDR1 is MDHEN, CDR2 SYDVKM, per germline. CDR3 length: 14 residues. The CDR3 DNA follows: TGTGCCAGCAGTTTAACCAGAACCACAGATACGCAGTATTTT. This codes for CASSLTRTTDTQYF.

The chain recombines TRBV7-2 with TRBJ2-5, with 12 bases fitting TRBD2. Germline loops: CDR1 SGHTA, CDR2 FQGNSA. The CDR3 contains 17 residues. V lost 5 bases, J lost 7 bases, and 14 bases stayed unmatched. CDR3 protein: CASSRRLAGASGGTQYF. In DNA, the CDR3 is TGTGCCAGCAGCCGAAGACTAGCGGGGGCCTCCGGGGGGACCCAGTACTTC.

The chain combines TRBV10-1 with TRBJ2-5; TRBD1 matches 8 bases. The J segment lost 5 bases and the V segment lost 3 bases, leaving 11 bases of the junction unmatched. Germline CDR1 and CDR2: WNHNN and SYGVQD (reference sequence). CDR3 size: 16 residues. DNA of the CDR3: TGCGCCAGCAGTGAACATACCGGGACAGGACACGAGACCCAGTACTTC. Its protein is CASSEHTGTGHETQYF.

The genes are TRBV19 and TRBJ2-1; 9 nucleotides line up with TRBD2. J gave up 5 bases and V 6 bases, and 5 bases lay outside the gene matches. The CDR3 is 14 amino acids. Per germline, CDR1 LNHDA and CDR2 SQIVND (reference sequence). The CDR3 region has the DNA TGTGCCAGTAGCCCGGCGGGGGGGAACAATGAGCAGTTCTTC. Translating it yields CASSPAGGNNEQFF.

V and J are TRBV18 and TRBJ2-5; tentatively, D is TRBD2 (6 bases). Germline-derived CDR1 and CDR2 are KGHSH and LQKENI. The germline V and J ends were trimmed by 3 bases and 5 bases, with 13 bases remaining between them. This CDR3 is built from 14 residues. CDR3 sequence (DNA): TGTGCCAGCTCACCGTGGGGGGACCGGGAGACCCAGTACTTC. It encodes CASSPWGDRETQYF.

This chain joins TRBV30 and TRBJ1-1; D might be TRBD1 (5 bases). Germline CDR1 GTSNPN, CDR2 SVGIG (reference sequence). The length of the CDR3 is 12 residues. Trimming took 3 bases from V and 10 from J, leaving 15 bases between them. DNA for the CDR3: TGTGCCTGGAGACCCGCAGGGACTAGAGCTTTCTTT. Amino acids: CAWRPAGTRAFF.

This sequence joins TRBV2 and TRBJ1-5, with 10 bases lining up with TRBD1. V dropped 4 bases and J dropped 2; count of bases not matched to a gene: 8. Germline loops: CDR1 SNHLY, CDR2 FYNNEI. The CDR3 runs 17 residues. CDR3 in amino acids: CASSGTGGPWGNQPQHF. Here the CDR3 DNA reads TGTGCCAGCAGTGGGACAGGGGGACCGTGGGGCAATCAGCCCCAGCATTTT.

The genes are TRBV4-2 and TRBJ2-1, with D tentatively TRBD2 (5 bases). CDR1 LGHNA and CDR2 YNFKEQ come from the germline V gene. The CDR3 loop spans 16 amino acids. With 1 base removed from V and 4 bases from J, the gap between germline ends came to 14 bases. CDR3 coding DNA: TGTGCCAGCAGCCAAGCCGTGGGCGGGCCTTACAATGAGCAGTTCTTC. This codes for CASSQAVGGPYNEQFF.

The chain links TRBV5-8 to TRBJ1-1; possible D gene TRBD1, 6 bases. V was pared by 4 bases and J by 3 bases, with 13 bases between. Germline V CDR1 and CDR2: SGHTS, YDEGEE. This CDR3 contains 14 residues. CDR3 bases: TGTGCCAGCAGCCGCGGACAGATATACACTGAAGCTTTCTTT. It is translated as CASSRGQIYTEAFF.